Below are 19 T cell receptor beta chains sequenced from a single sample in a study of CD8+ T cells in alopecia areata. Investigators isolated RNA and reverse transcribed it into cDNA to act as the sequencing template. Profiling relied on immunoSEQ multiplex PCR, and the TCRdb table lists in-frame clones only, not all of them. The sample has around 160,000 clones; around 87% are singletons. This specimen consisted of CD8+ T cells sorted from blood, obtained at week 0. Receptor source: a human donor with alopecia areata.

The V call is TRBV14, the J call TRBJ2-3, with D tentatively TRBD1 (5 bases). Germline-derived CDR1 and CDR2 are SGHDN and FVKESK. The ends were cut back, 2 bases at V and 0 bases at J, with 9 bases in the middle. CDR3 length: 15 residues. CDR3 loop: CASSQFRASTDTQYF. The CDR3 region has the DNA TGTGCCAGCAGCCAATTCAGGGCTAGCACAGATACGCAGTATTTT.

On this clone: Germline and junction disagree at one end, which may indicate a read error. This chain connects TRBV27 to TRBJ2-5; TRBD2 agrees at 11 bases. The J call is in doubt because the DNA end fits TRBJ2-7 better. CDR3 length: 12 residues. The germline V gene encodes CDR1 MNHEY and CDR2 SMNVEV (reference sequence). In nucleotides, the CDR3 is TGCACTACCGGGACTAGCGGCTACGAGCAGTACTTC. Translation gives CTTGTSGYEQYF.

This sequence joins TRBV4-1 and TRBJ2-1; 8 bases match TRBD2. Germline CDR1 MGHRA, CDR2 YSYEKL. The CDR3 is 16 amino acids. Germline trimming cut 0 bases from V and 12 bases from J; bases unmatched to any gene: 13. CDR3 region: CASSQEVAGPTDSQFF. In DNA, the CDR3 is TGCGCCAGCAGCCAAGAAGTAGCGGGGCCCACTGATTCGCAGTTCTTC.

V usage is TRBV27 and J usage is TRBJ1-1, with D possibly matching TRBD1 (5 bases). The germline V and J ends were trimmed by 7 bases and 8 bases, with 11 bases remaining between them. The CDR3 runs 11 residues. Germline CDR1 MNHEY, CDR2 SMNVEV (reference sequence). The CDR3 sequence: CASTKGREAFF. In nucleotides, the CDR3 is TGTGCCAGCACCAAGGGACGGGAAGCTTTCTTT.

As to this clone: One junction end disagrees with the germline gene, perhaps due to a read error. The chain carries TRBV13 and TRBJ1-2; 7 positions match TRBD1. This CDR3 comprises 16 residues. Germline loops: CDR1 PRHDT, CDR2 FYEKMQ (reference sequence). CDR3 loop: CASSLGGSVANYGYTF. The CDR3 DNA sequence: TGTGCCAGCAGCCTAGGGGGCTCGGTGGCTAACTATGGCTACACCTTC.

This chain uses TRBV11-1 with TRBJ2-1; no reliable D call. CDR1 and CDR2 from the germline V gene are SGHAT and FQDESV (reference sequence). V was cut by 5 bases and J by 2 bases, with 22 bases left in between. The length of the CDR3 is 18 residues. CDR3 DNA sequence: TGTGCCAGCAGCCTCCCCGTCCAAGGGCGCAGCCCCTACAATGAGCAGTTCTTC. It translates to CASSLPVQGRSPYNEQFF.

This clone has just a few counts. The chain couples TRBV2 to TRBJ2-1; TRBD2 is a possible D gene (6 bases). This CDR3 is 14 amino acids long. Trimming pared 1 base from V and 5 bases from J, leaving 9 bases between. Germline V gene lookup returns CDR1 SNHLY and CDR2 FYNNEI. DNA for the CDR3: TGTGCCAGCAGTGAAGGACCGGGGGACAATGAGCAGTTCTTC. Translated: CASSEGPGDNEQFF.

The CDR3 DNA reads as TGTGCCAGCAGCTTGGGACTAGTCGACGAGCAGTACTTC. Its protein product is CASSLGLVDEQYF. This chain uses TRBV5-6 with TRBJ2-7; tentative D call: TRBD2 (6 bases). The CDR3 spans 13 residues. Trimming removed 0 bases from V and 5 bases from J, with 9 bases in between. The germline V gene encodes CDR1 SGHDT and CDR2 YYEEEE.

This clone turned up a few times. The gene calls are TRBV29-1 and TRBJ1-3; D is unclear. The CDR3 spans 15 residues. Germline lookup yields CDR1 SQVTM and CDR2 ANQGSEA. Trimming left V 0 bases short and J 4 bases short, with 13 bases between. The CDR3 region is CSVEDGSQTGNTIYF. CDR3 bases: TGCAGCGTTGAAGACGGCTCCCAAACGGGAAACACCATATATTTT.

The chain carries TRBV5-5 and TRBJ2-7; 7 bases align to TRBD1. Germline-derived CDR1 and CDR2 are SGHKS and YYEKEE (reference sequence). This CDR3 has 15 residues. Losses at the gene ends were 6 bases for V and 3 bases for J; bases not matched to a gene: 12. CDR3 sequence reads: CASTPKQGLRYEQYF. The CDR3, as DNA: TGTGCCAGCACCCCTAAACAGGGGCTACGCTACGAGCAGTACTTC.

This chain joins TRBV29-1 and TRBJ2-1, with D possibly being TRBD2 (7 bases). The CDR3 is made up of 13 amino acids. Trimming stripped 7 bases from V and 10 bases from J, with 20 bases between. CDR1 is SQVTM and CDR2 is ANQGSEA in the germline V gene. CDR3 DNA: TGCAGCGACCTTAGGGGGGCGGGGGAGGAGCAGTTCTTC. This codes for CSDLRGAGEEQFF.

This chain joins TRBV7-9 and TRBJ1-1; D gene unclear. Looked up from germline, CDR1 is SEHNR and CDR2 is FQNEAQ (reference sequence). The V end was cut by 6 bases, the J end by 0 bases, with 5 bases between. The CDR3 spans 12 residues. As DNA, the CDR3 is TGTGCCAGCAGGGCGGTGAACACTGAAGCTTTCTTT. It specifies CASRAVNTEAFF. The whole variable domain, remainder taken from reference TRBV7-9 and TRBJ1-1, is DTGVSQNPRHKITKRGQNVTFRCDPISEHNRLYWYRQTLGQGPEFLTYFQNEAQLEKSRLLSDRFSAERPKGSFSTLEIQRTEQGDSAMYLCASRAVNTEAFFGQGTRLTVV.

This CDR3 is CSATGGTEAFF. CDR3 DNA: TGCAGTGCAACAGGGGGAACTGAAGCTTTCTTT. This chain links TRBV20-1 with TRBJ1-1; 8 bases align to TRBD1. CDR1 and CDR2 (germline): DFQATT, SNEGSKA (reference sequence). The CDR3 is made up of 11 amino acids. Trimming at V came to 6 bases and at J to 5 bases, leaving 2 bases not matched to a gene.

This sequence joins TRBV9 and TRBJ1-2; 12 nucleotides line up with TRBD1. The CDR3 extends over 14 amino acids. Germline CDR1 SGDLS, CDR2 YYNGEE. V dropped 4 bases and J dropped 8; count of bases not matched to a gene: 6. CDR3 in DNA: TGTGCCAGCAGCCCGGGACAGGGGGCGGAAGGCTACACCTTC. Its translation is CASSPGQGAEGYTF.

This clone has just a few counts. The V gene is TRBV29-1, the J gene TRBJ2-1; the match to TRBD2 covers 11 bases. CDR3 length: 16 amino acids. Germline V gene sequence: CDR1 SQVTM, CDR2 ANQGSEA. With 0 bases clipped from V and 8 bases from J, the junction kept 9 bases outside the gene matches. The CDR3 DNA is TGCAGCGTTGAAGATCAACCTAGCGGGAGGATGGATGAGCAGTTCTTC. Translation: CSVEDQPSGRMDEQFF.

V is TRBV4-1 and J is TRBJ2-3; 7 bases fit TRBD1. J was trimmed by 0 bases and V by 2 bases; bases with no gene match: 5. CDR3 length: 16 amino acids. Germline CDR1 MGHRA, CDR2 YSYEKL. Written as DNA, the CDR3 is TGCGCCAGCAGCCAACCGGGACAGAAAAGCACAGATACGCAGTATTTT. Translation gives CASSQPGQKSTDTQYF.

V and J are TRBV4-1 and TRBJ2-1; D remains ambiguous. Trimming removed 4 bases at V and 8 bases at J, with 12 bases between. CDR3 length: 13 residues. Germline V gives CDR1 MGHRA, CDR2 YSYEKL. The CDR3 DNA sequence: TGCGCCAGCAGCCTGATAGTGGAAGATGAGCAGTTCTTC. Amino acids: CASSLIVEDEQFF.

The chain uses TRBV27 and TRBJ2-3; 12 bases agree with TRBD2. The CDR3 has 17 residues. Looked up from germline, CDR1 is MNHEY and CDR2 is SMNVEV (reference sequence). The V gene end was trimmed by 3 bases and the J gene end by 6 bases; junction bases not matched to a gene: 10. The CDR3 nucleotides are TGTGCCAGCAGTTTGTTGACTAGCGGGAGTGGGGGGGATACGCAGTATTTT. It codes for CASSLLTSGSGGDTQYF.

The chain uses TRBV4-2 and TRBJ2-1; 10 nucleotides align to TRBD2. The CDR3 sequence is 17 residues long. V dropped 0 bases and J dropped 2; count of bases not matched to a gene: 4. Germline lookup yields CDR1 LGHNA and CDR2 YNFKEQ. This CDR3 reads CASSQEWGLATYNEQFF. The CDR3 DNA is TGTGCCAGCAGCCAAGAATGGGGACTAGCGACCTACAATGAGCAGTTCTTC.